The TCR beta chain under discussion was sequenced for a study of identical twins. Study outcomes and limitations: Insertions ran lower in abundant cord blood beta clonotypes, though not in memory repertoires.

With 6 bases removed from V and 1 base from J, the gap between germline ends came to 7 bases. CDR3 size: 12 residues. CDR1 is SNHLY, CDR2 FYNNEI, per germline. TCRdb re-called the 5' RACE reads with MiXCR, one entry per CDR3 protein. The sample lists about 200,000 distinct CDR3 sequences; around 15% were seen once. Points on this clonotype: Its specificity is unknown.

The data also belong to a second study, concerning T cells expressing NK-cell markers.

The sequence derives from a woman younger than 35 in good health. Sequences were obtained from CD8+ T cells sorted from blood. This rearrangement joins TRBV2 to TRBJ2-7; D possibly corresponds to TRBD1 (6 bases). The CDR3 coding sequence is TGTGCCAGCAGGGACAGATCCTACGAGCAGTACTTC. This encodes CASRDRSYEQYF. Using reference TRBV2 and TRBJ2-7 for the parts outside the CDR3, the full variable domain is EPEVTQTPSHQVTQMGQEVILRCVPISNHLYFYWYRQILGQKVEFLVSFYNNEISEKSEIFDDQFSVERPDGSNFTLKIRSTKLEDSAMYFCASRDRSYEQYFGPGTRLTVT.